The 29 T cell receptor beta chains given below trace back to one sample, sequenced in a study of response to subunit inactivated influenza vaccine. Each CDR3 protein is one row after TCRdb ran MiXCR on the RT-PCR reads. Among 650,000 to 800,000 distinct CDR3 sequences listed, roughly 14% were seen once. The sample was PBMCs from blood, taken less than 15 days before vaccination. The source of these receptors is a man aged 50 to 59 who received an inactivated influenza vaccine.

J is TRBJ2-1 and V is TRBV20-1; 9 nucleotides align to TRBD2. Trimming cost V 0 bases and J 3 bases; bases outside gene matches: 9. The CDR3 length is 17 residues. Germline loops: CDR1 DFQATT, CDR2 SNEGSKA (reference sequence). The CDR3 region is CSARDLRTSANYNEQFF. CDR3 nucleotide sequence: TGCAGTGCTAGAGATCTCCGGACTAGCGCTAACTACAATGAGCAGTTCTTC.

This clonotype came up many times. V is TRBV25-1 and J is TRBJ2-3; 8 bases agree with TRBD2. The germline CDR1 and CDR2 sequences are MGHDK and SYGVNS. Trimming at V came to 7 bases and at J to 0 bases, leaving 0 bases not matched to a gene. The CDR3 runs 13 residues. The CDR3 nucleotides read TGTGCCAGCAAGCGGGGGAGCACAGATACGCAGTATTTT. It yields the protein CASKRGSTDTQYF.

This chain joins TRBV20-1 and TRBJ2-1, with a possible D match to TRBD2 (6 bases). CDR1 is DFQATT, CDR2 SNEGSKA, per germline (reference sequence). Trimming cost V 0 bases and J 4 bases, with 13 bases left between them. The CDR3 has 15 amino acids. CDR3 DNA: TGCAGTGCTAGAGAAGGGCTAGCGCCGTACAATGAGCAGTTCTTC. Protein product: CSAREGLAPYNEQFF.

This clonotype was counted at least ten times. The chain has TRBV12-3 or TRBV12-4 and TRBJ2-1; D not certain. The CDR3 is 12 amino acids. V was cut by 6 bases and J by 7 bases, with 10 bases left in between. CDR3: CASSPSGNEQFF. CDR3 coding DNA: TGTGCCAGCAGCCCTTCTGGGAATGAGCAGTTCTTC.

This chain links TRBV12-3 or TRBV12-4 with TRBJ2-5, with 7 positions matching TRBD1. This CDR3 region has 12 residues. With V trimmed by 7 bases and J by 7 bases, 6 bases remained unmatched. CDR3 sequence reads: CASTDRAGTQYF. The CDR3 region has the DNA TGTGCCAGCACAGACAGGGCGGGGACCCAGTACTTC.

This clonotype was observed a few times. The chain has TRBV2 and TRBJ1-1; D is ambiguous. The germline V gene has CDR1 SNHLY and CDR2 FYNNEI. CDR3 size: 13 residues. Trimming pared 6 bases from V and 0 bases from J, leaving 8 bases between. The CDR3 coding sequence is TGTGCCAGCAGCAACAAGGTGAACACTGAAGCTTTCTTT. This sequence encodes CASSNKVNTEAFF.

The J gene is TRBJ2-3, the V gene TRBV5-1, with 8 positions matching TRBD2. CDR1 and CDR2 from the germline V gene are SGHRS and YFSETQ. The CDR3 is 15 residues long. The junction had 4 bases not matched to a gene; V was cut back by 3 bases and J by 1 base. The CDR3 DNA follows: TGCGCCAGCAGCTCGCGGGGGGCCCGCACAGATACGCAGTATTTT. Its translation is CASSSRGARTDTQYF.

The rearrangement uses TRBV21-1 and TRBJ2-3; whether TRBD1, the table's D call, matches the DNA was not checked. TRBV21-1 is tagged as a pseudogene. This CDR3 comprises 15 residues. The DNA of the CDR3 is TGTGCCAGCAGCAAAGCAGGGGGACCCACAGATACGCAGTATTTT. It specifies CASSKAGGPTDTQYF.

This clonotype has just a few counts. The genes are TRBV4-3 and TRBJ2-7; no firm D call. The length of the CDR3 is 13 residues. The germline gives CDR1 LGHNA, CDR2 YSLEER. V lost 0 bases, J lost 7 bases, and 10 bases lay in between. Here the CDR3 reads CASSQDRRSEQYF. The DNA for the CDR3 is TGCGCCAGCAGCCAAGATAGGCGATCAGAGCAGTACTTC.

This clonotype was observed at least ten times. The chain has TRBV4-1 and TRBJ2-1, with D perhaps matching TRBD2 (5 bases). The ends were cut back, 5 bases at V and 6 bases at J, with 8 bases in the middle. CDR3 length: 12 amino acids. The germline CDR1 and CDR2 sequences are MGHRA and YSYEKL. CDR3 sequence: CASSSGLNEQFF. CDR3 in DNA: TGCGCCAGCAGCTCCGGACTCAATGAGCAGTTCTTC.

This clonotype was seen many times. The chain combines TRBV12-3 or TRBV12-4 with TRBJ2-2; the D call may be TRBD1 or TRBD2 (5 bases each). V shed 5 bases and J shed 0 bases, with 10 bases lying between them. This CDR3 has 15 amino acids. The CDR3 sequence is CASSGTGANTGELFF. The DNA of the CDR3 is TGTGCCAGCAGTGGGACCGGGGCGAACACCGGGGAGCTGTTTTTT.

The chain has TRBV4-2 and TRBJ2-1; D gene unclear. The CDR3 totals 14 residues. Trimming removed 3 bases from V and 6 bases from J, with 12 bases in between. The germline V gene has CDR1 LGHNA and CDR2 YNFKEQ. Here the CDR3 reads CASSQVMEINEQFF. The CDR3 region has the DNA TGTGCCAGCAGCCAGGTTATGGAAATCAATGAGCAGTTCTTC.

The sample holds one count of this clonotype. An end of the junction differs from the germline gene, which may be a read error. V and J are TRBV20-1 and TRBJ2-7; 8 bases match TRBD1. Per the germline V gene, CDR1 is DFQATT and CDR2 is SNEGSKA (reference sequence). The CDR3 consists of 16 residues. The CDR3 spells CCARPPTGGNSYEQYF. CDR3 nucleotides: TGCTGTGCTAGACCCCCAACAGGGGGTAATTCCTACGAGCAGTACTTC.

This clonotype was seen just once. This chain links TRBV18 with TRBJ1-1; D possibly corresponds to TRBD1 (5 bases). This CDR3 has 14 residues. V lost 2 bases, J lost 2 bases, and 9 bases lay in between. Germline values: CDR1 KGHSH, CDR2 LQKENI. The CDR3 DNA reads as TGTGCCAGCTCACCATCAGGGTTAAACACTGAAGCTTTCTTT. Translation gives CASSPSGLNTEAFF.

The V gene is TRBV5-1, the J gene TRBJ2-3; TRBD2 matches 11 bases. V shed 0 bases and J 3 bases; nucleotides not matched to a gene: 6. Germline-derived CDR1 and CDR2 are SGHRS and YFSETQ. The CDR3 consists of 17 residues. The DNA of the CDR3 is TGCGCCAGCAGCTTGGAGGGTGGGACTAGCGGAACAGATACGCAGTATTTT. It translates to CASSLEGGTSGTDTQYF.

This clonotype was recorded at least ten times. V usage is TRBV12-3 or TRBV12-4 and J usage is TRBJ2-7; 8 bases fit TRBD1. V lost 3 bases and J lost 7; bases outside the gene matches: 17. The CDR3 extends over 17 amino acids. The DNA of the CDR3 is TGTGCCAGCAGTTTTTCGAGGACAGGGCTGGGTAGGTGGGAGCAGTACTTC. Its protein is CASSFSRTGLGRWEQYF.

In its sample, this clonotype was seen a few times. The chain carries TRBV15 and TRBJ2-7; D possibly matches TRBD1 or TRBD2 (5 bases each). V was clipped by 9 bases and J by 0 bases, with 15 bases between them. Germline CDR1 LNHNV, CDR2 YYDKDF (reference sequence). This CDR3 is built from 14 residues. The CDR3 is CATGAYGNSYEQYF. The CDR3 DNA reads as TGTGCCACTGGGGCGTACGGGAACTCCTACGAGCAGTACTTC.

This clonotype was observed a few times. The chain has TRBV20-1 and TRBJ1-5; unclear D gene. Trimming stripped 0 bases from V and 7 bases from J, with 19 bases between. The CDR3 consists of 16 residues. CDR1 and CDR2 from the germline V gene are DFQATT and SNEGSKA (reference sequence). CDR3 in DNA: TGCAGTGCTAGAGATCGAACGGGAGCGTCCCCGCAGCCCCAGCATTTT. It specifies CSARDRTGASPQPQHF.

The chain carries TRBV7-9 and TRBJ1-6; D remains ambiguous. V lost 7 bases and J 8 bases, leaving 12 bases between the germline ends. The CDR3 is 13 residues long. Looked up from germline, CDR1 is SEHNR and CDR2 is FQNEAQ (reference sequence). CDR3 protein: CASTPLGDSPLHF. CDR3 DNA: TGTGCCAGCACCCCTCTCGGGGATTCACCCCTCCACTTT.

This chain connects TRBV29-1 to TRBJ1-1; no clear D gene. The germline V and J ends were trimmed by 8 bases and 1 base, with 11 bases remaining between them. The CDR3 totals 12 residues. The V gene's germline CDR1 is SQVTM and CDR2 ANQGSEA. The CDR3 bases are TGCAGCCCAGGTTGGAGGAACACTGAAGCTTTCTTT. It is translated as CSPGWRNTEAFF. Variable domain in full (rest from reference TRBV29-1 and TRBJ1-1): SAVISQKPSRDICQRGTSLTIQCQVDSQVTMMFWYRQQPGQSLTLIATANQGSEATYESGFVIDKFPISRPNLTFSTLTVSNMSPEDSSIYLCSPGWRNTEAFFGQGTRLTVV.

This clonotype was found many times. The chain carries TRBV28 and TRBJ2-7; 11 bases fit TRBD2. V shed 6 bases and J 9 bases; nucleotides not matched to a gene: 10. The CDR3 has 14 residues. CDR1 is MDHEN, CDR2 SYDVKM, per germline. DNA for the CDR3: TGTGCCAGCAGCCTCGGGACTAGCGGAGCCCGGCAGTACTTC. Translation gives CASSLGTSGARQYF.

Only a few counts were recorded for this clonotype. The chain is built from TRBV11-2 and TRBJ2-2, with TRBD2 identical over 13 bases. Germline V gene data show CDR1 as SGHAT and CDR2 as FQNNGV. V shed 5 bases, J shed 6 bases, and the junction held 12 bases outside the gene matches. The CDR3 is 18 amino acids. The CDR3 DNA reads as TGTGCCAGCAGCCAGGGACTAGCGGGACGTCAGGCACCCGGGGAGCTGTTTTTT. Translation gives CASSQGLAGRQAPGELFF.

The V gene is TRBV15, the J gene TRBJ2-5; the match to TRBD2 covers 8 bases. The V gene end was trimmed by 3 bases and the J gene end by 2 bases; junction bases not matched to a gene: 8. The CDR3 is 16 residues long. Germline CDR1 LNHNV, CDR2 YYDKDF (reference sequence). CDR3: CATSSGRGLGQETQYF. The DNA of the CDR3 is TGTGCCACCAGCAGCGGGCGGGGACTAGGGCAAGAGACCCAGTACTTC.

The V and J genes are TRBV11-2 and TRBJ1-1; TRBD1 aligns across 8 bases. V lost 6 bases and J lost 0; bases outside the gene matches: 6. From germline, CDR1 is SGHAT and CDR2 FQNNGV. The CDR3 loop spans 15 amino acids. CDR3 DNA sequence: TGTGCCAGCAGGTTTTACAGGGGGGTGAACACTGAAGCTTTCTTT. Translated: CASRFYRGVNTEAFF.

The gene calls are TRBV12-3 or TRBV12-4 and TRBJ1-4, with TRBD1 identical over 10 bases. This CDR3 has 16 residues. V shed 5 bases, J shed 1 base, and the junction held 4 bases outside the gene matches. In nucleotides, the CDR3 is TGTGCCAGCAGTCCCGGGACAGGGGTAACTAATGAAAAACTGTTTTTT. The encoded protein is CASSPGTGVTNEKLFF.

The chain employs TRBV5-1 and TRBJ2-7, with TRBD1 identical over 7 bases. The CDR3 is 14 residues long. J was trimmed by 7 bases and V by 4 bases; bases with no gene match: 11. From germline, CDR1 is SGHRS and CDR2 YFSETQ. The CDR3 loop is CASSPGTASWEQYF. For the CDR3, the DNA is TGCGCCAGCAGCCCGGGGACAGCTTCCTGGGAGCAGTACTTC.

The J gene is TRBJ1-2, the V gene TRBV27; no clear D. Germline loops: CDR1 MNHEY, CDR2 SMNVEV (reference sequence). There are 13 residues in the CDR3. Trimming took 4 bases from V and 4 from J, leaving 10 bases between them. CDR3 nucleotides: TGTGCCAGCAGTTATAGACTGATCTATGGCTACACCTTC. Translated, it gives CASSYRLIYGYTF.

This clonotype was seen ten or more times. The CDR3 region is CASSEIGGGNEQFF. Written as DNA, the CDR3 is TGTGCCAGCAGTGAAATTGGGGGGGGCAATGAGCAGTTCTTC. The rearrangement joins TRBV2 to TRBJ2-1; 7 bases agree with TRBD2. Germline lookup yields CDR1 SNHLY and CDR2 FYNNEI. The CDR3 runs 14 residues. V lost 2 bases, J lost 6 bases, and 4 bases stayed unmatched. Full variable domain (remainder filled in from reference TRBV2 and TRBJ2-1): EPEVTQTPSHQVTQMGQEVILRCVPISNHLYFYWYRQILGQKVEFLVSFYNNEISEKSEIFDDQFSVERPDGSNFTLKIRSTKLEDSAMYFCASSEIGGGNEQFFGPGTRLTVL.

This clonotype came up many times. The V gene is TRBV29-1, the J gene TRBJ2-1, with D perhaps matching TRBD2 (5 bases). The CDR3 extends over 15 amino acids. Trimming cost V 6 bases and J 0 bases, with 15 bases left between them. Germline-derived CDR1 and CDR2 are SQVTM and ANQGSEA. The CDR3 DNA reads TGCAGCGTGCAGAGGGAGCGGAGCTCCTACAATGAGCAGTTCTTC. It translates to CSVQRERSSYNEQFF.